This T cell receptor beta chain originates from a study of T-cell reconstitution after alpha-beta-depleted transplantation in children. On this clonotype: Its target is not known.

Library preparation (for TCRbeta) was performed with unique molecular identifiers. Each CDR3 protein gets one entry after TCRdb re-called the PCR reads with MiXCR. The data contain about 78,000 distinct CDR3 sequences, roughly 14% of them singletons. The CDR3 runs 16 residues. V was shortened by 7 bases and J by 0 bases, with 15 bases between the two germline ends. Looked up from germline, CDR1 is ENHRY and CDR2 is SYGVKD. Study findings and constraints: T cells produced anew were the main source of T-cell counts and diversity one year after transplant. The study traced high day-60 TCRbeta diversity in some patients to surviving recipient T cells and thymic progenitors. Alpha-beta T cells present about two months after transplant were reported to originate from several hundred expanded graft clones.

This receptor was identified in a male patient aged 2-9 years who had a stem cell transplant for acute lymphoblastic leukemia, so the T cells may come from the graft donor. The chain combines TRBV10-3 with TRBJ2-2, with D possibly TRBD2 on 7 matching bases. The sample consisted of PBMCs, mostly from graft donor cells, taken 180 days after TCRalphabeta/CD19-depleted stem cell transplant. CDR3 sequence (DNA): TGTGCCATCACCACGGGGGCGGGAGCGAACACCGGGGAGCTGTTTTTT. As protein: CAITTGAGANTGELFF.